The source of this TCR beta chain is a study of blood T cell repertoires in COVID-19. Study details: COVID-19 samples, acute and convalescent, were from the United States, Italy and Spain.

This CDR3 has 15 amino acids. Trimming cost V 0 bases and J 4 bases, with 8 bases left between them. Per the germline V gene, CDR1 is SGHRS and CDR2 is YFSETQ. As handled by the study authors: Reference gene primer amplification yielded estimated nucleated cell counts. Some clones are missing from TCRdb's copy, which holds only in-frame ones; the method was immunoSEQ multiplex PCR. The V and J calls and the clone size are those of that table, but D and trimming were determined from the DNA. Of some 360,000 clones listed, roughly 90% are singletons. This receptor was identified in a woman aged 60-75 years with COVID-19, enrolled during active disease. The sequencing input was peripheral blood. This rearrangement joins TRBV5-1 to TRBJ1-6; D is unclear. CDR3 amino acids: CASSLATIYNSPLHF. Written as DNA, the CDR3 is TGCGCCAGCAGCTTGGCGACAATTTATAATTCACCCCTCCACTTT.